Reported below is one TCR beta chain. This record belongs to a study of blood T cells in healthy people across ages. Through a sample-barcoded 5' primer and a J-beta primer mix, a second PCR was run for roughly 6 to 11 cycles. From the 5' RACE reads, TCRdb called clonotypes with MiXCR, one entry per CDR3 protein. The table lists roughly 2 million distinct CDR3 sequences, about 50% of them singletons. In germline, CDR1 is DFQATT, CDR2 SNEGSKA (reference sequence). This CDR3 spans 15 amino acids. This chain joins TRBV20-1 and TRBJ2-4, with 12 bases identical to TRBD2. The DNA end favors TRBJ2-7, so the J call may be wrong. This receptor was identified in a woman in her thirties or forties in good health. Sequencing used blood. The CDR3 DNA is TGCAGTGCTAGAGATCTAGGGACTAGCGGGCACGAGCAGTACTTC. This sequence encodes CSARDLGTSGHEQYF.